The 4 T cell receptor beta chains below come from one sample, sequenced in a study of CD4 and CD8 cells across lung adenocarcinoma regions. One entry per CDR3 protein results from TCRdb running MiXCR on the PCR reads. The table includes about 19,000 distinct CDR3 sequences, approximately 52% detected once. The specimen was CD8+ T cells from the center of a lung tumor. The receptor source for this set is a female donor with lung adenocarcinoma. The CD4 and CD8 labels of this study may be unreliable.

V gene TRBV6-1 combines with J gene TRBJ2-1; TRBD2 is a possible D gene (6 bases). V lost 8 bases and J lost 4, with 21 bases in between. The CDR3 is made up of 16 amino acids. Germline CDR1 and CDR2: MNHNS and SASEGT. The CDR3 DNA sequence: TGTGCCAGCGGGATTTCCGCGGGAAGAGGGTACAATGAGCAGTTCTTC. Encoded protein: CASGISAGRGYNEQFF.

In its sample, this clonotype is medium-sized. The chain is built from TRBV10-2 and TRBJ1-1; a possible D gene is TRBD1 (5 bases). Germline CDR1 WSHSY, CDR2 SAAADI. Trimming took 6 bases from V and 2 from J, leaving 13 bases between them. CDR3 length equals 14 residues. The CDR3 reads CASRAGRDNTEAFF. The CDR3 DNA follows: TGCGCCAGCAGAGCAGGGCGAGATAACACTGAAGCTTTCTTT.

In its sample, this clonotype ranks as medium-sized. V and J are TRBV10-1 and TRBJ1-1, with D unclear. CDR1 and CDR2 from the germline V gene are WNHNN and SYGVQD (reference sequence). The ends were cut back, 0 bases at V and 4 bases at J, with 9 bases in the middle. This CDR3 has 14 residues. Here the CDR3 reads CASSESRHLTEAFF. The CDR3 region has the DNA TGCGCCAGCAGTGAGTCGCGACACCTCACTGAAGCTTTCTTT.

V and J are TRBV27 and TRBJ2-7, with D hard to call. With 3 bases removed from V and 5 bases from J, the gap between germline ends came to 14 bases. This CDR3 has 14 amino acids. Per the germline V gene, CDR1 is MNHEY and CDR2 is SMNVEV (reference sequence). The CDR3 coding sequence is TGTGCCAGCAGTTTCGGGTTCGGGTTCCACGAGCAGTACTTC. Protein product: CASSFGFGFHEQYF.